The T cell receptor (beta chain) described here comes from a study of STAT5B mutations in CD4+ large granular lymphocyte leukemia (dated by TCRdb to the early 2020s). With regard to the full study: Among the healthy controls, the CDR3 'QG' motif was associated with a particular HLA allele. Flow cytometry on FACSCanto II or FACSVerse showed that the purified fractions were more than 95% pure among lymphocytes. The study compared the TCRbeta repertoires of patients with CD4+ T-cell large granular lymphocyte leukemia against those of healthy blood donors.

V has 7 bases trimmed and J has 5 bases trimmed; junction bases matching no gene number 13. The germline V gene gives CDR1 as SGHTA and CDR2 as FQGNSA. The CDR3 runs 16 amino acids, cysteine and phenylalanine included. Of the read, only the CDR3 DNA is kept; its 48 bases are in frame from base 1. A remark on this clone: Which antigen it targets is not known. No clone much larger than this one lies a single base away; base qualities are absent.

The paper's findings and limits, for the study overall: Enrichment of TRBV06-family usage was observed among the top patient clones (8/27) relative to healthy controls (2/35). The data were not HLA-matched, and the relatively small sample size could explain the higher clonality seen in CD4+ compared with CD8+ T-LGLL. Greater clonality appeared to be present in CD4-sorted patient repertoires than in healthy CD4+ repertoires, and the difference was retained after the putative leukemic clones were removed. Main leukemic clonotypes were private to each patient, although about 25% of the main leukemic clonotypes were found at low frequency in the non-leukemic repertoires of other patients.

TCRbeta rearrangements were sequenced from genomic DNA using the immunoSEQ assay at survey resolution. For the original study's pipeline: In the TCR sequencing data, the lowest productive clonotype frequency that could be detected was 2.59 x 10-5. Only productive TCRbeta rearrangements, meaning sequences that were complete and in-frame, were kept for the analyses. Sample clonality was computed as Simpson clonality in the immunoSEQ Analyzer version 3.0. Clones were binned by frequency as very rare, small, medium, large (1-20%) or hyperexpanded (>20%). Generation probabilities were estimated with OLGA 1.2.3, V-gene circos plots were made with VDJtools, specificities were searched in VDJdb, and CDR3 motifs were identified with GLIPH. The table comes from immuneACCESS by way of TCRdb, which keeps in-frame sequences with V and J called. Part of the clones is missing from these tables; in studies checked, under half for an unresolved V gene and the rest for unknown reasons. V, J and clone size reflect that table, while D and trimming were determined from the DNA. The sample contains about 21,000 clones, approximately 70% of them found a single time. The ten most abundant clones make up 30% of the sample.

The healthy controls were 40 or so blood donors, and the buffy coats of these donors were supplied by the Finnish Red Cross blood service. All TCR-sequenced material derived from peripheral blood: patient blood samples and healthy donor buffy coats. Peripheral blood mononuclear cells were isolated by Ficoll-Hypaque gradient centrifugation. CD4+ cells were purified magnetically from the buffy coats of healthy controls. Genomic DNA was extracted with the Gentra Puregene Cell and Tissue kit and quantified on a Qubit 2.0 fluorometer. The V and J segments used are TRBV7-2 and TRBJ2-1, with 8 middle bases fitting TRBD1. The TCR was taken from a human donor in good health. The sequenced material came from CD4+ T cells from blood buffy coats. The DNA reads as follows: TGTGCCAGCACACCCCCAGACAGGGGAGGAGACAATGAGCAGTTCTTC. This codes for CASTPPDRGGDNEQFF.